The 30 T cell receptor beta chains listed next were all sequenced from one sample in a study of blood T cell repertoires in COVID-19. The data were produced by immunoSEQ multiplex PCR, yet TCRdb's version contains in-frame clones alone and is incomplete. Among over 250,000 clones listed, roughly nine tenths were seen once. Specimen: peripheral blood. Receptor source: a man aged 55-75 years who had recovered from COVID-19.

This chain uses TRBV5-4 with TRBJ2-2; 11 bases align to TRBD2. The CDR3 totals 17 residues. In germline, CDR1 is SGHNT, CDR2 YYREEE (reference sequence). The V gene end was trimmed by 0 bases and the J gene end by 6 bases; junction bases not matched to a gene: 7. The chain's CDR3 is CASSLGLAGGKSGELFF. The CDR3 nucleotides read TGTGCCAGCAGCTTGGGGCTAGCGGGGGGAAAGTCCGGGGAGCTGTTTTTT.

CDR3 nucleotides: TGTGCCAGCAGTGGCCGGACAGTGGGCTTCTCTGGAAACACCATATATTTT. This encodes CASSGRTVGFSGNTIYF. This chain joins TRBV2 and TRBJ1-3, with D tentatively TRBD1 (6 bases). The germline CDR1 and CDR2 sequences are SNHLY and FYNNEI. The CDR3 is made up of 17 amino acids. V was cut by 4 bases and J by 0 bases, with 16 bases left in between.

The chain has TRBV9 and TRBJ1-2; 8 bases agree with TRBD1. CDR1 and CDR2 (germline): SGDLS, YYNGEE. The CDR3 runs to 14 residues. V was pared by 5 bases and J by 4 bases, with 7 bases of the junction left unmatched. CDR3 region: CASRATGVGYGYTF. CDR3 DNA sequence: TGTGCCAGCAGGGCGACAGGGGTCGGCTATGGCTACACCTTC.

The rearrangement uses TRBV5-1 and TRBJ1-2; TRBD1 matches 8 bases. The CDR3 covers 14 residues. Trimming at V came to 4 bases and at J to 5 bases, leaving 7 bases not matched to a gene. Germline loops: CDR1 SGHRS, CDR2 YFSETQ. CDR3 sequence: CASSPGGAGYGYTF. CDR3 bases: TGCGCCAGCAGCCCAGGGGGCGCGGGTTATGGCTACACCTTC.

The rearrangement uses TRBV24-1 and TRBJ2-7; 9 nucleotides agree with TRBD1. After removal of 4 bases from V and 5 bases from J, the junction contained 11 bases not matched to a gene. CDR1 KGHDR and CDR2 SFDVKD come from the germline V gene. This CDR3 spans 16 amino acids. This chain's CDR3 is CATSEGTGREYHEQYF. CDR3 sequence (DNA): TGTGCCACCAGTGAGGGGACAGGGCGAGAATATCACGAGCAGTACTTC.

The CDR3 DNA sequence: TGTGCCAGCATGGGCCGCAATGAGCAGTTCTTC. Its protein product is CASMGRNEQFF. The chain is built from TRBV2 and TRBJ2-1; no clear D gene. Per germline, CDR1 SNHLY and CDR2 FYNNEI. The CDR3 is 11 amino acids. Trimming took 7 bases from V and 6 from J, leaving 7 bases between them.

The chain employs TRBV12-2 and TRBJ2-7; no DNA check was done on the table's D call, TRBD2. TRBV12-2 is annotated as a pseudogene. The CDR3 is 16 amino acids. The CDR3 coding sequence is TGTGCAAGTCGCTTGGGGAGGGGGAGGAGCTCCTACGAGCAGTACTTC. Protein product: CASRLGRGRSSYEQYF.

The CDR3 DNA sequence: TGTGCCAGCAGCCTTCTTCGAGGCCAAACCCAGCATTTT. It yields the protein CASSLLRGQTQHF. The chain combines TRBV7-8 with TRBJ1-5; D remains ambiguous. The CDR3 spans 13 residues. V shed 5 bases and J shed 11 bases, with 16 bases lying between them. Germline V gives CDR1 SGHVS, CDR2 FQNEAQ. Based on the CDR3 plus reference TRBV7-8 and TRBJ1-5, the full variable domain is GAGVSQSPRYKVAKRGQDVALRCDPISGHVSLFWYQQALGQGPEFLTYFQNEAQLDKSGLPSDRFFAERPEGSVSTLKIQRTQQEDSAVYLCASSLLRGQTQHFGDGTRLSIL.

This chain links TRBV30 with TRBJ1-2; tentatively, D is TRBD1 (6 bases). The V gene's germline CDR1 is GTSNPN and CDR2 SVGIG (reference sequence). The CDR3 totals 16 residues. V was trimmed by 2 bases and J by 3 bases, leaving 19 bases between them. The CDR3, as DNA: TGTGCCTGGAGTAATTGGGTCAGGGGTTTAGACTATGGCTACACCTTC. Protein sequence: CAWSNWVRGLDYGYTF.

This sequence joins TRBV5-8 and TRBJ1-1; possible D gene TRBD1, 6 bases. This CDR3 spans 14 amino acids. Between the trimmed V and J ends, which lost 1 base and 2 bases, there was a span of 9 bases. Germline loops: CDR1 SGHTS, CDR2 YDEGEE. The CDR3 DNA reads TGTGCCAGCAGCTTGCAAGGGGGTAACACTGAAGCTTTCTTT. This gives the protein CASSLQGGNTEAFF.

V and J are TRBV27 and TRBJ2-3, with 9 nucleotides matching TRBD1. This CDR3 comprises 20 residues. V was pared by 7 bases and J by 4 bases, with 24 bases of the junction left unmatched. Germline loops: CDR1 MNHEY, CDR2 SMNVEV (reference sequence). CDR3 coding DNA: TGTGCCAGCACTACCGGGGGACAGGGAAAGGCCTGGGTCGGCGCAGATACGCAGTATTTT. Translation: CASTTGGQGKAWVGADTQYF.

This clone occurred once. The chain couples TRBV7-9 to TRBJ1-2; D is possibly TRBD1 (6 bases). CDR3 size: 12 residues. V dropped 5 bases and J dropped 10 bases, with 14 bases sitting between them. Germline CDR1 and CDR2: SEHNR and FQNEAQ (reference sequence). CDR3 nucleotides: TGTGCCAGCAGCCTGGACAGTATTTTCTACACCTTC. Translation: CASSLDSIFYTF.

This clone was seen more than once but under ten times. CDR3 coding DNA: TGTGCCTGGAGCGAGCGGGGGGGAAATGAGCAGTTCTTC. Its protein product is CAWSERGGNEQFF. The V and J genes are TRBV30 and TRBJ2-1; 10 nucleotides align to TRBD2. Germline loops: CDR1 GTSNPN, CDR2 SVGIG (reference sequence). The CDR3 is 13 residues long. The V and J ends lost 3 bases and 7 bases, in that order; junction bases with no gene match: 3.

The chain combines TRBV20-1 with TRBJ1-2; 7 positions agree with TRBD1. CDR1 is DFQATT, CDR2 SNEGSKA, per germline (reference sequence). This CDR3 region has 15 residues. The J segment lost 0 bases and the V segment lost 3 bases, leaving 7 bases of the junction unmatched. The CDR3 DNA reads TGCAGTGCTAGTCAGGGGGTAATAGCTAACTATGGCTACACCTTC. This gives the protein CSASQGVIANYGYTF.

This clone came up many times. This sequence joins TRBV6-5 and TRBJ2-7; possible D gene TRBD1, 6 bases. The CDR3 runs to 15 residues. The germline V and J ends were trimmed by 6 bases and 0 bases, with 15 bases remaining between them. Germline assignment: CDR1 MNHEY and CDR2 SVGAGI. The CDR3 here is CASSPRFRGSYEQYF. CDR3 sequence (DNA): TGTGCCAGCAGCCCCCGGTTCAGGGGCTCCTACGAGCAGTACTTC.

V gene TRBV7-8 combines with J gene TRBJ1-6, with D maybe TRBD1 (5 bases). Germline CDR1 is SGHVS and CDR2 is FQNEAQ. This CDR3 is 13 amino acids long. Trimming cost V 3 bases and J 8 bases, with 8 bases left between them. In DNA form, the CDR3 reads TGTGCCAGCAGCTTCGGGGGAGATTCACCCCTCCACTTT. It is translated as CASSFGGDSPLHF. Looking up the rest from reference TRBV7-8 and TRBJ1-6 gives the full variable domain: GAGVSQSPRYKVAKRGQDVALRCDPISGHVSLFWYQQALGQGPEFLTYFQNEAQLDKSGLPSDRFFAERPEGSVSTLKIQRTQQEDSAVYLCASSFGGDSPLHFGNGTRLTVT.

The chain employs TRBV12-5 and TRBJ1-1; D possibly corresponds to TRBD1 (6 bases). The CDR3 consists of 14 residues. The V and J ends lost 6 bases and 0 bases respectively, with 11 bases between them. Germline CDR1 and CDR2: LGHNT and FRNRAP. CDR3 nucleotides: TGTGCTAGTGGATCGGGACAACTGAACACTGAAGCTTTCTTT. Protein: CASGSGQLNTEAFF. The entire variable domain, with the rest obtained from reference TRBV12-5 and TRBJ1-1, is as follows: DARVTQTPRHKVTEMGQEVTMRCQPILGHNTVFWYRQTMMQGLELLAYFRNRAPLDDSGMPKDRFSAEMPDATLATLKIQPSEPRDSAVYFCASGSGQLNTEAFFGQGTRLTVV.

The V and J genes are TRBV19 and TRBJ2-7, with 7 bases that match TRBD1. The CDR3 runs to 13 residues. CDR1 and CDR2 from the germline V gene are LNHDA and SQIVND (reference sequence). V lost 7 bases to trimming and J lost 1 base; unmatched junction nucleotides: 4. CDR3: CASTPQGSYEQYF. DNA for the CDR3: TGTGCCAGTACCCCACAGGGGTCCTACGAGCAGTACTTC.

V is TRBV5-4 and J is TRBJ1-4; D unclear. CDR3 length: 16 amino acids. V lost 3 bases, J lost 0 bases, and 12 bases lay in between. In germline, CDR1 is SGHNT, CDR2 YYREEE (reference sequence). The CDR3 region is CASSSKQAATNEKLFF. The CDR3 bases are TGTGCCAGCAGCTCGAAACAAGCGGCAACTAATGAAAAACTGTTTTTT.

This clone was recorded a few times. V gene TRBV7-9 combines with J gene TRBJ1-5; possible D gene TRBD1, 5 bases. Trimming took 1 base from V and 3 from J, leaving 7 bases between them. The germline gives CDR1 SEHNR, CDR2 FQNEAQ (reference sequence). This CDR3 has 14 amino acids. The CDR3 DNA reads TGTGCCAGCAGCTTAGGGACACTCAATCAGCCCCAGCATTTT. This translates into CASSLGTLNQPQHF.

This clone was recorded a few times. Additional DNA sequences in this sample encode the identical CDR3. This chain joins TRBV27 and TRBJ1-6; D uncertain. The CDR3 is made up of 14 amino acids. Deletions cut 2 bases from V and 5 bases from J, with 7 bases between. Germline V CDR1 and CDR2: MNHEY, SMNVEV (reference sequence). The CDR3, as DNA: TGTGCCAGCAGTTTAACAGCCGATAATTCACCCCTCCACTTT. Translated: CASSLTADNSPLHF.

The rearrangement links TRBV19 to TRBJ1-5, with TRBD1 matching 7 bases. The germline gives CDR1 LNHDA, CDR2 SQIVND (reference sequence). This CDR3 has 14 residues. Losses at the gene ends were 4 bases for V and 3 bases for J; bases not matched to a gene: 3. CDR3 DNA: TGTGCCAGTAGTACGACAGGGACCAATCAGCCCCAGCATTTT. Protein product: CASSTTGTNQPQHF.

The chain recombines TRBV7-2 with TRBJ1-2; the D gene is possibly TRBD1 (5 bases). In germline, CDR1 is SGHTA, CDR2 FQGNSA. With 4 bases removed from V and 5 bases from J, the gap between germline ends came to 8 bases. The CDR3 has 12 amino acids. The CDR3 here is CASSSRQYGYTF. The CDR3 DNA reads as TGTGCCAGCAGCTCTAGACAGTATGGCTACACCTTC.

This CDR3 reads CASSDPDRRPNQPQHF. CDR3 nucleotides: TGTGCCAGCAGCGACCCGGACAGGCGCCCCAATCAGCCCCAGCATTTT. The V call is TRBV9, the J call TRBJ1-5, with TRBD1 matching over 7 bases. The CDR3 is made up of 16 amino acids. Germline V gene sequence: CDR1 SGDLS, CDR2 YYNGEE. V was clipped by 3 bases and J by 3 bases; unmatched bases: 9.

DNA for the CDR3: TGTGCCAGCAGCGCTAGCCCAGCGGGGGGCTCCTACGAGCAGTACTTC. It specifies CASSASPAGGSYEQYF. The rearrangement links TRBV9 to TRBJ2-7, with 9 bases lining up with TRBD2. There are 16 residues in the CDR3. Germline CDR1 SGDLS, CDR2 YYNGEE. Trimming took 3 bases from V and 0 from J; bases not matched to a gene: 7.

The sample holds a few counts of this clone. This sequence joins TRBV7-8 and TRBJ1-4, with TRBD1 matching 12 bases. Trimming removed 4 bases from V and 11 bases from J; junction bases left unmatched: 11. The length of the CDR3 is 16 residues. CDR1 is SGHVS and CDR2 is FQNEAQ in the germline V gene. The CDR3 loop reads CASSSGQGALFFKLFF. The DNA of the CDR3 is TGTGCCAGCAGCTCGGGACAGGGGGCGCTGTTCTTTAAACTGTTTTTT. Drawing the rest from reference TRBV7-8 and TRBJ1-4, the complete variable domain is GAGVSQSPRYKVAKRGQDVALRCDPISGHVSLFWYQQALGQGPEFLTYFQNEAQLDKSGLPSDRFFAERPEGSVSTLKIQRTQQEDSAVYLCASSSGQGALFFKLFFGSGTQLSVL.

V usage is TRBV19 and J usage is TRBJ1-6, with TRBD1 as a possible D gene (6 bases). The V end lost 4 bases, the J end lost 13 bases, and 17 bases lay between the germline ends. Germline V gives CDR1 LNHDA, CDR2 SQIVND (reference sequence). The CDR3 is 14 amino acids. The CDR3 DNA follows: TGTGCCAGTAGTACGACAGGCGCCGTAACGCCCCTCCACTTT. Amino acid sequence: CASSTTGAVTPLHF.

The CDR3 here is CASSIDPGGRNEQFF. The CDR3 DNA reads as TGTGCCAGTAGTATAGATCCGGGGGGACGGAATGAGCAGTTCTTC. This chain joins TRBV19 and TRBJ2-1, with 7 bases identical to TRBD2. Germline V CDR1 and CDR2: LNHDA, SQIVND (reference sequence). V lost 0 bases, J lost 7 bases, and 6 bases stayed unmatched. The CDR3 contains 15 residues. The variable domain in full, with the rest retrieved from reference TRBV19 and TRBJ2-1, is DGGITQSPKYLFRKEGQNVTLSCEQNLNHDAMYWYRQDPGQGLRLIYYSQIVNDFQKGDIAEGYSVSREKKESFPLTVTSAQKNPTAFYLCASSIDPGGRNEQFFGPGTRLTVL.

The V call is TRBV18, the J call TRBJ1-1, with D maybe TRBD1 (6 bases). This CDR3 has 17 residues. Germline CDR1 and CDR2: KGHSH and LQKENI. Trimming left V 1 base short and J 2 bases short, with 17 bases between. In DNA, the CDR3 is TGTGCCAGCTCACCACGCCGCGGGGGGGGCGGAAACACTGAAGCTTTCTTT. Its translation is CASSPRRGGGGNTEAFF.

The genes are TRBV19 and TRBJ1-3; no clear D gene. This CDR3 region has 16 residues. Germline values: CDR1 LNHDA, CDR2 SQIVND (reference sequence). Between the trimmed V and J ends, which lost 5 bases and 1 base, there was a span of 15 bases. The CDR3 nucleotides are TGTGCCAGTAGTGACTCAACCCGCGGATCTGGAAACACCATATATTTT. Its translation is CASSDSTRGSGNTIYF.